This entry concerns a single T cell receptor beta chain. What it binds is not known. CDR1 and CDR2 from the germline V gene are SEHNR and FQNEAQ (reference sequence). The CDR3 has 15 residues. Trimming shortened V by 5 bases and J by 6 bases, and 19 bases separated the two germline ends. Assay used: immunoSEQ multiplex PCR; TCRdb lists only in-frame clones, some missing. The sample lists about 16,000 clones; roughly 94% were seen once. Cells defined as naive were viable CD3+CD4+ or CD3+CD8+ and CCR7+CD45RA+CD45RO-CD95-CD27+CD28+. This entry comes from a study of T cells after posttransplantation cyclophosphamide. The study, taken as a whole, reports: Later blood repertoires were often dominated by clones from the donor CD8+ memory compartment.

The source of this sequence is a woman aged 45-59 years in good health and a related stem cell transplant donor. Sequenced: naive CD4+ T cells sorted from blood. The V call is TRBV7-9, the J call TRBJ1-1, with D possibly matching TRBD1 (5 bases). CDR3 region: CASSGRQLTTPEAFF. The CDR3 region has the DNA TGTGCCAGCAGCGGACGACAGCTAACTACTCCTGAAGCTTTCTTT.